This entry features one T cell receptor beta chain sequence. The sample originates from a study of blood T cells in healthy people across ages. Combining a sample-barcoded 5' primer with a J-beta primer mix, a second PCR ran for roughly 7 to 12 cycles. TCRdb fed the 5' RACE reads into MiXCR, producing one record per CDR3 protein. The table shows more than 600,000 distinct CDR3 sequences, with 25% occurring only once. The sample was also linked to a second study, of T cells of mothers and their children.

The TCR was taken from a boy aged 10-17 years in good health. The sample taken for sequencing was blood.

The CDR3 coding sequence is TGTGCCAGCAGCCAAGGTAGGACGAACACTGAAGCTTTCTTT. This encodes CASSQGRTNTEAFF. The chain combines TRBV3-1 with TRBJ1-1; D call uncertain. The V end was cut by 1 base, the J end by 1 base, with 7 bases between. The germline CDR1 and CDR2 sequences are LGHDT and YNNKEL (reference sequence). This CDR3 has 14 residues. Filled out from reference TRBV3-1 and TRBJ1-1, the complete variable domain reads DTAVSQTPKYLVTQMGNDKSIKCEQNLGHDTMYWYKQDSKKFLKIMFSYNNKELIINETVPNRFSPKSPDKAHLNLHINSLELGDSAVYFCASSQGRTNTEAFFGQGTRLTVV.